Listed here are 26 T cell receptor beta chains from one sample, sequenced in a study of blood T cell repertoires in COVID-19 (dated by TCRdb to 2018 to 2021). Library generation was performed with the immunoSEQ multiplex PCR assay. TCRdb's version of the immuneACCESS table is confined to in-frame rearrangements and falls short of the full clone set. An unresolved V gene accounts for under half of the shortfall where checked; the remainder is of unknown origin. Here the sample has over 120,000 clones; approximately 86% occur a single time. Of the sample, roughly 1.9% falls within the top ten clones. Sequencing input: peripheral blood. These receptors came from a man in his 70s with acute or convalescent COVID-19.

The chain carries TRBV5-1 and TRBJ1-1; 8 positions agree with TRBD1. The CDR3 contains 13 residues. V trimming: 4 bases; J trimming: 5 bases; junction bases outside the gene matches: 4. In germline, CDR1 is SGHRS, CDR2 YFSETQ. DNA for the CDR3: TGCGCCAGCAGCGTACAGGGGGGGACTGAAGCTTTCTTT. Amino acids: CASSVQGGTEAFF. The variable domain in full, completed from reference TRBV5-1 and TRBJ1-1, reads KAGVTQTPRYLIKTRGQQVTLSCSPISGHRSVSWYQQTPGQGLQFLFEYFSETQRNKGNFPGRFSGRQFSNSRSEMNVSTLELGDSALYLCASSVQGGTEAFFGQGTRLTVV.

V usage is TRBV7-8 and J usage is TRBJ2-7, with 8 bases matching TRBD2. The ends lost 1 base at V and 3 bases at J; junction bases unmatched: 5. Germline assignment: CDR1 SGHVS and CDR2 FQNEAQ. CDR3 size: 15 residues. This CDR3 reads CASSLGPGGIYEQYF. CDR3 nucleotide sequence: TGTGCCAGCAGCTTAGGGCCGGGGGGGATCTACGAGCAGTACTTC.

This chain joins TRBV5-8 and TRBJ2-1, with TRBD2 identical over 7 bases. V was clipped by 3 bases and J by 3 bases; unmatched bases: 9. The V gene's germline CDR1 is SGHTS and CDR2 YDEGEE. The CDR3 runs 16 residues. CDR3 bases: TGTGCCAGCAGCTACCGCGAAACTAGCGTCTACAATGAGCAGTTCTTC. Translated, it gives CASSYRETSVYNEQFF. Combining the CDR3 with reference TRBV5-8 and TRBJ2-1 gives the whole variable domain EAGVTQSPTHLIKTRGQQATLRCSPISGHTSVYWYQQALGLGLQFLLWYDEGEERNRGNFPPRFSGRQFPNYSSELNVNALELEDSALYLCASSYRETSVYNEQFFGPGTRLTVL.

CDR3 sequence reads: CATRPWGLSTDTQYF. The CDR3 DNA reads as TGTGCCACCCGGCCCTGGGGCCTGAGCACAGATACGCAGTATTTT. The chain joins TRBV6-5 to TRBJ2-3; D is perhaps TRBD1 (5 bases). The V and J ends lost 10 bases and 0 bases respectively, with 17 bases between them. The CDR3 has 15 amino acids. The germline gives CDR1 MNHEY, CDR2 SVGAGI.

The chain combines TRBV9 with TRBJ1-5, with 9 bases matching TRBD1. CDR1 SGDLS and CDR2 YYNGEE come from the germline V gene. The CDR3 contains 16 residues. V trimming: 4 bases; J trimming: 3 bases; junction bases outside the gene matches: 8. This chain's CDR3 is CASSSGTGRYNQPQHF. As DNA, the CDR3 is TGTGCCAGCAGCTCCGGGACAGGGCGATACAATCAGCCCCAGCATTTT.

The chain links TRBV6-1 to TRBJ1-4; 9 positions agree with TRBD1. Germline V CDR1 and CDR2: MNHNS, SASEGT. V shed 5 bases, J shed 6 bases, and the junction held 7 bases outside the gene matches. This CDR3 has 15 residues. The CDR3: CASSQTGTGYEKLFF. The DNA for the CDR3 is TGTGCCAGCAGTCAAACCGGGACAGGGTATGAAAAACTGTTTTTT.

CDR3 nucleotide sequence: TGTGCCAGCAGCTTCGGGACAGCACAGAGCAATCAGCCCCAGCATTTT. Translating it yields CASSFGTAQSNQPQHF. The rearrangement links TRBV7-8 to TRBJ1-5; 7 positions match TRBD1. This CDR3 is built from 16 residues. Germline V gene lookup returns CDR1 SGHVS and CDR2 FQNEAQ. V lost 3 bases to trimming and J lost 1 base; unmatched junction nucleotides: 6. Complete variable domain (other parts from reference TRBV7-8 and TRBJ1-5): GAGVSQSPRYKVAKRGQDVALRCDPISGHVSLFWYQQALGQGPEFLTYFQNEAQLDKSGLPSDRFFAERPEGSVSTLKIQRTQQEDSAVYLCASSFGTAQSNQPQHFGDGTRLSIL.

The chain uses TRBV5-4 and TRBJ1-2; D may be TRBD1 (6 bases). The V end lost 4 bases, the J end lost 4 bases, and 23 bases lay between the germline ends. The germline V gene encodes CDR1 SGHNT and CDR2 YYREEE (reference sequence). The CDR3 covers 17 residues. As DNA, the CDR3 is TGTGCCAGCAGCAGAGGGGGGGGGCAAAGAGTGAGCTATGGCTACACCTTC. Translation gives CASSRGGGQRVSYGYTF.

This clone has more than one count but fewer than ten. This chain connects TRBV5-6 to TRBJ2-7; D gene uncertain. The CDR3 runs to 15 residues. The germline gives CDR1 SGHDT, CDR2 YYEEEE. With 5 bases removed from V and 3 bases from J, the gap between germline ends came to 18 bases. The CDR3 nucleotides are TGTGCCAGCAGTCGACCACCCCCAGGCAGCTACGAGCAGTACTTC. This codes for CASSRPPPGSYEQYF.

The CDR3 region is CAGGQIGANEKLFF. The CDR3 nucleotides read TGCGCCGGGGGACAGATTGGCGCTAATGAAAAACTGTTTTTT. The V gene is TRBV4-1, the J gene TRBJ1-4; 7 bases are a match to TRBD1. The germline CDR1 and CDR2 sequences are MGHRA and YSYEKL. This CDR3 is 14 amino acids long. Trimming removed 11 bases from V and 3 bases from J; junction bases left unmatched: 9.

This chain connects TRBV19 to TRBJ2-3, with 12 nucleotides matching TRBD2. V dropped 4 bases and J dropped 5; count of bases not matched to a gene: 7. The CDR3 totals 16 residues. Germline V lookup: CDR1 LNHDA, CDR2 SQIVND (reference sequence). Here the CDR3 reads CASSKTTSGSRDTQYF. As DNA, the CDR3 is TGTGCCAGTAGTAAAACGACTAGCGGGAGCCGAGATACGCAGTATTTT. Full variable domain (remainder filled in from reference TRBV19 and TRBJ2-3): DGGITQSPKYLFRKEGQNVTLSCEQNLNHDAMYWYRQDPGQGLRLIYYSQIVNDFQKGDIAEGYSVSREKKESFPLTVTSAQKNPTAFYLCASSKTTSGSRDTQYFGPGTRLTVL.

The V call is TRBV11-2, the J call TRBJ2-6; 7 nucleotides match TRBD1. This CDR3 has 18 residues. Trimming cost V 3 bases and J 0 bases; bases outside gene matches: 8. Germline CDR1 SGHAT, CDR2 FQNNGV. The CDR3 DNA follows: TGTGCCAGCAGCTTCCGAGGGGGCTCTTTCTCTGGGGCCAACGTCCTGACTTTC. It is translated as CASSFRGGSFSGANVLTF. The whole variable domain, filled in from reference TRBV11-2 and TRBJ2-6, reads EAGVAQSPRYKIIEKRQSVAFWCNPISGHATLYWYQQILGQGPKLLIQFQNNGVVDDSQLPKDRFSAERLKGVDSTLKIQPAKLEDSAVYLCASSFRGGSFSGANVLTFGAGSRLTVL.

V gene TRBV3-1 (or the pseudogene TRBV3-2) combines with J gene TRBJ1-3; D is perhaps TRBD1 (5 bases). V was pared by 1 base and J by 0 bases, with 7 bases between. In germline, CDR1 is LGHDT, CDR2 YNNKEL (reference sequence). The CDR3 extends over 15 amino acids. The CDR3 region is CASSQVGHSGNTIYF. CDR3 bases: TGTGCCAGCAGCCAAGTAGGACACTCTGGAAACACCATATATTTT.

The chain uses TRBV5-1 and TRBJ2-3; TRBD2 matches at 7 bases. The V and J ends lost 3 bases and 5 bases, in that order; junction bases with no gene match: 6. This CDR3 spans 14 amino acids. Germline lookup yields CDR1 SGHRS and CDR2 YFSETQ. CDR3 sequence (DNA): TGCGCCAGCAGCTGGGGGGACTACCAAGATACGCAGTATTTT. As protein: CASSWGDYQDTQYF.

The chain couples TRBV18 to TRBJ1-1; 9 positions match TRBD1. With V trimmed by 4 bases and J by 3 bases, 6 bases remained unmatched. The CDR3 loop spans 15 amino acids. Germline CDR1 reads KGHSH; CDR2 reads LQKENI. The CDR3 DNA is TGTGCCAGCTCACGTGGGCGACAGGGGGACACTGAAGCTTTCTTT. It yields the protein CASSRGRQGDTEAFF.

This clone turned up a few times. The V call is TRBV18, the J call TRBJ2-1; D is possibly TRBD2 (6 bases). The CDR3 is made up of 16 amino acids. Germline V gene data show CDR1 as KGHSH and CDR2 as LQKENI. V lost 1 base and J lost 8, with 18 bases in between. The CDR3 region is CASSPLRNWRGHEQFF. CDR3 nucleotide sequence: TGTGCCAGCTCACCACTCCGGAACTGGAGGGGCCATGAGCAGTTCTTC.

The chain uses TRBV7-9 and TRBJ1-6; TRBD1 agrees at 10 bases. Germline V gives CDR1 SEHNR, CDR2 FQNEAQ (reference sequence). There are 15 residues in the CDR3. Trimming at V came to 9 bases and at J to 2 bases, leaving 4 bases not matched to a gene. The CDR3 DNA reads as TGTGCCAGTAGCGGACAGGGGGCCTATAATTCACCCCTCCACTTT. Amino acid sequence: CASSGQGAYNSPLHF.

The chain combines TRBV10-3 with TRBJ1-1, with TRBD1 as a possible D gene (6 bases). Per the germline V gene, CDR1 is ENHRY and CDR2 is SYGVKD. This CDR3 comprises 15 residues. The V end lost 3 bases, the J end lost 3 bases, and 14 bases lay between the germline ends. CDR3 sequence: CAISDEGRGYTEAFF. CDR3 in DNA: TGTGCCATCAGTGACGAGGGGAGGGGGTACACTGAAGCTTTCTTT.

The chain is built from TRBV4-1 and TRBJ2-1; D gene uncertain. V lost 2 bases and J 6 bases, leaving 8 bases between the germline ends. The germline V gene encodes CDR1 MGHRA and CDR2 YSYEKL. This CDR3 region has 13 residues. The CDR3 coding sequence is TGCGCCAGCAGCCAAAACACCCTCAATGAGCAGTTCTTC. Its translation: CASSQNTLNEQFF.

The genes are TRBV4-1 and TRBJ1-1, with D possibly TRBD1 on 5 matching bases. This CDR3 has 17 residues. In germline, CDR1 is MGHRA, CDR2 YSYEKL. V was pared by 1 base and J by 4 bases, with 19 bases between. In DNA form, the CDR3 reads TGCGCCAGCAGCCAAGGGTCTCGACAGATCCCCGGCACTGAAGCTTTCTTT. It encodes CASSQGSRQIPGTEAFF.

The sample holds one count of this clone. The chain uses TRBV29-1 and TRBJ2-7; TRBD2 is a possible D gene (6 bases). V gave up 3 bases and J gave up 7 bases, with 16 bases separating them. The CDR3 is 13 amino acids. Germline CDR1 reads SQVTM; CDR2 reads ANQGSEA. CDR3: CSVDGGFAREQYF. The CDR3 nucleotides are TGCAGCGTTGATGGAGGGTTCGCTCGGGAGCAGTACTTC.

The CDR3 sequence: CAISERQDNSPLHF. CDR3 bases: TGTGCCATCAGTGAGCGGCAGGATAATTCACCCCTCCACTTT. V is TRBV10-3 and J is TRBJ1-6; no clear D. The germline V and J ends were trimmed by 2 bases and 5 bases, with 7 bases remaining between them. CDR3 length: 14 amino acids. Germline V gene sequence: CDR1 ENHRY, CDR2 SYGVKD.

The rearrangement links TRBV1 to TRBJ2-5; the table's TRBD2 call for D was not verified on the DNA. TRBV1 represents a pseudogene. This CDR3 has 16 amino acids. The CDR3 nucleotides read TGCACCAGCAGCCAAAATTTATTAGCAACCGGAGAGACCCAGTACTTC. Translating it yields CTSSQNLLATGETQYF.

The chain has TRBV24-1 and TRBJ2-2, with 8 bases fitting TRBD2. The trim removed 4 bases at V and 2 bases at J, leaving 8 bases unmatched. The CDR3 is 17 residues long. Germline CDR1 and CDR2: KGHDR and SFDVKD. The CDR3 coding sequence is TGTGCCACCAGTGACCAGACTAGCGTTCATAACACCGGGGAGCTGTTTTTT. Amino acid sequence: CATSDQTSVHNTGELFF.

The V call is TRBV15, the J call TRBJ1-5, with D tentatively TRBD1 (5 bases). Germline CDR1 is LNHNV and CDR2 is YYDKDF (reference sequence). Trimming cost V 0 bases and J 7 bases, with 7 bases left between them. CDR3 size: 13 residues. CDR3 sequence reads: CATSRDQGQPQHF. CDR3 coding DNA: TGTGCCACCAGCAGAGATCAGGGACAGCCCCAGCATTTT.

The chain joins TRBV28 to TRBJ1-2; D is unclear. V was clipped by 4 bases and J by 3 bases, with 18 bases between them. The CDR3 consists of 16 residues. Germline V gene data show CDR1 as MDHEN and CDR2 as SYDVKM. The DNA of the CDR3 is TGTGCCAGCAGTTCCTTAGTTTGGAGGGAGGACTATGGCTACACCTTC. Residues: CASSSLVWREDYGYTF.